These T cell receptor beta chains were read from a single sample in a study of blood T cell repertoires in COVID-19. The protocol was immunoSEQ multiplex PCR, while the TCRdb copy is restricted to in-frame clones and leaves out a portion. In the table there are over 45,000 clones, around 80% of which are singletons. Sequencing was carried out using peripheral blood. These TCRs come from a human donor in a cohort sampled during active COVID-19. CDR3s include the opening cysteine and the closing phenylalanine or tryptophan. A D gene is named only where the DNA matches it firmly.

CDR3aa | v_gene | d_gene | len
CSVEIQWNTEAFF | TRBV29-1 | NA | 13
CASSVDLAVNTDTQYF | TRBV9 | NA | 16
CAFTDRGYYGYTF | TRBV30 | TRBD1 | 13
CASSQGLAGVYTDTQYF | TRBV4-1 | TRBD2 | 17
CASSPGGITEAFF | TRBV7-8 | NA | 13
CASSYPGQGSALYYTF | TRBV6-5 | TRBD1 | 16
CASSFRLEQFF | TRBV5-1 | NA | 11
CASSLGQALTGNTIYF | TRBV7-6 | NA | 16
CASSLAGPTDTQYF | TRBV7-9 | TRBD2 | 14
CASSLISVTGELFF | TRBV7-9 | NA | 14
CASSLLRGALQETQYF | TRBV5-1 | TRBD2 | 16
CASSLGHPNEKLFF | TRBV28 | NA | 14
CASSVAAGPNTGELFF | TRBV9 | NA | 16
CASGAHNEQFF | TRBV2 | NA | 11
CASSFDRGQQFF | TRBV19 | TRBD1 | 12
CASSPTSGGAREQFF | TRBV10-1 | TRBD2 | 15
CASSPTANTEAFF | TRBV18 | NA | 13